This passage covers 27 T cell receptor beta chains from one sample sequenced in a study of PD-1 blockade in classical Hodgkin lymphoma. Every patient was affected by relapse after autologous stem cell transplantation, while exposure to brentuximab vedotin was not uniform. Clones were read by immunoSEQ multiplex PCR, and TCRdb kept only the in-frame ones, dropping some. The sample consists of under 95,000 clones, around 90% of them appearing once. The sequenced sample was peripheral blood mononuclear cells (PBMCs), obtained before the second cycle of nivolumab. The receptors derive from a human donor with classical Hodgkin lymphoma.

The rearrangement links TRBV6-1 to TRBJ2-7, with TRBD1 matching 8 bases. This CDR3 comprises 14 residues. With 2 bases clipped from V and 2 bases from J, the junction kept 2 bases outside the gene matches. Germline CDR1 and CDR2: MNHNS and SASEGT. Here the CDR3 reads CASSERGQAYEQYF. The CDR3 DNA sequence: TGTGCCAGCAGTGAAAGGGGACAGGCCTACGAGCAGTACTTC.

The chain couples TRBV19 to TRBJ1-4; D is unresolved. CDR1 is LNHDA and CDR2 is SQIVND in the germline V gene (reference sequence). This CDR3 is built from 17 residues. V lost 4 bases and J lost 2, with 17 bases in between. The CDR3 region has the DNA TGTGCCAGTAGTACGGATTTTGGCAGACCTACTAATGAAAAACTGTTTTTT. This encodes CASSTDFGRPTNEKLFF.

The CDR3 nucleotides read TGTGCCAGCAGTTTACGACAGGGCCTTTCAACTAATGAAAAACTGTTTTTT. Translating it yields CASSLRQGLSTNEKLFF. This chain uses TRBV28 with TRBJ1-4; TRBD1 matches at 7 bases. This CDR3 is built from 17 residues. Trimming cost V 2 bases and J 0 bases; bases outside gene matches: 6. The germline V gene has CDR1 MDHEN and CDR2 SYDVKM.

The chain is built from TRBV29-1 and TRBJ1-2; TRBD1 is a possible D gene (5 bases). CDR3 length: 14 amino acids. Germline V gene data show CDR1 as SQVTM and CDR2 as ANQGSEA. Trimming pared 6 bases from V and 3 bases from J, leaving 17 bases between. DNA of the CDR3: TGCAGCGTGTATGGAGCGGGGCCGGACTATGGCTACACCTTC. Its protein is CSVYGAGPDYGYTF. Using reference TRBV29-1 and TRBJ1-2 for the parts outside the CDR3, the full variable domain is SAVISQKPSRDICQRGTSLTIQCQVDSQVTMMFWYRQQPGQSLTLIATANQGSEATYESGFVIDKFPISRPNLTFSTLTVSNMSPEDSSIYLCSVYGAGPDYGYTFGSGTRLTVV.

The V gene is TRBV14, the J gene TRBJ2-7; 7 bases line up with TRBD1. Trimming took 8 bases from V and 5 from J; bases not matched to a gene: 3. Germline assignment: CDR1 SGHDN and CDR2 FVKESK. The CDR3 has 11 amino acids. The CDR3 DNA reads as TGTGCCAGCGGGACAGACGACGAGCAGTACTTC. It is translated as CASGTDDEQYF.

This clone came up once. This rearrangement joins TRBV6-1 to TRBJ2-7; TRBD1 aligns across 9 bases. The J segment lost 2 bases and the V segment lost 1 base, leaving 3 bases of the junction unmatched. The CDR3 extends over 15 amino acids. CDR1 and CDR2 (germline): MNHNS, SASEGT. The CDR3 coding sequence is TGTGCCAGCAGTGAAGTGGGACAGGGCCCCTACGAGCAGTACTTC. It yields the protein CASSEVGQGPYEQYF.

The J gene is TRBJ2-7, the V gene TRBV9; 7 bases agree with TRBD2. The CDR3 totals 15 residues. In germline, CDR1 is SGDLS, CDR2 YYNGEE. The junction had 9 bases not matched to a gene; V was cut back by 0 bases and J by 6 bases. Here the CDR3 reads CASSVESASGGEQYF. In nucleotides, the CDR3 is TGTGCCAGCAGCGTAGAGTCGGCTAGCGGCGGCGAGCAGTACTTC. Complete variable domain (other parts from reference TRBV9 and TRBJ2-7): DSGVTQTPKHLITATGQRVTLRCSPRSGDLSVYWYQQSLDQGLQFLIQYYNGEERAKGNILERFSAQQFPDLHSELNLSSLELGDSALYFCASSVESASGGEQYFGPGTRLTVT.

The gene calls are TRBV6-1 and TRBJ2-1; D is unclear. V gave up 7 bases and J gave up 2 bases, with 15 bases separating them. From germline, CDR1 is MNHNS and CDR2 SASEGT. CDR3 length equals 15 residues. In DNA, the CDR3 is TGTGCCAGCAAAATGACCCCGGCGGCCTACAATGAGCAGTTCTTC. Protein: CASKMTPAAYNEQFF.

The chain uses TRBV15 and TRBJ1-2, with TRBD1 matching over 7 bases. With V trimmed by 4 bases and J by 4 bases, 9 bases remained unmatched. The CDR3 spans 15 residues. Germline V gives CDR1 LNHNV, CDR2 YYDKDF (reference sequence). The CDR3 spells CATSTPHGTAYGYTF. The CDR3 region has the DNA TGTGCCACCAGCACCCCTCACGGGACAGCCTATGGCTACACCTTC.

The chain joins TRBV11-1 to TRBJ1-1, with 8 nucleotides matching TRBD1. The CDR3 has 14 residues. The germline gives CDR1 SGHAT, CDR2 FQDESV (reference sequence). After removal of 0 bases from V and 6 bases from J, the junction contained 3 bases not matched to a gene. The CDR3: CASSLATGASEAFF. CDR3 coding DNA: TGTGCCAGCAGCTTAGCGACAGGGGCCTCTGAAGCTTTCTTT.

The V gene is TRBV5-1, the J gene TRBJ1-4, with 11 bases matching TRBD1. This CDR3 is built from 17 residues. Trimming cost V 4 bases and J 3 bases; bases outside gene matches: 8. Germline CDR1 reads SGHRS; CDR2 reads YFSETQ. CDR3 sequence (DNA): TGCGCCAGCAGCCCGGGACAGGGGGTCGCACCTAATGAAAAACTGTTTTTT. It specifies CASSPGQGVAPNEKLFF. Full variable domain (remainder filled in from reference TRBV5-1 and TRBJ1-4): KAGVTQTPRYLIKTRGQQVTLSCSPISGHRSVSWYQQTPGQGLQFLFEYFSETQRNKGNFPGRFSGRQFSNSRSEMNVSTLELGDSALYLCASSPGQGVAPNEKLFFGSGTQLSVL.

The rearrangement uses TRBV28 and TRBJ1-4, with D perhaps matching TRBD1 (5 bases). Trimming removed 8 bases from V and 6 bases from J, with 22 bases in between. Germline V gene lookup returns CDR1 MDHEN and CDR2 SYDVKM. This CDR3 spans 16 amino acids. The CDR3 sequence is CASSKLDGARDEKLFF. CDR3 DNA sequence: TGTGCCAGCTCTAAACTTGACGGGGCGAGGGATGAAAAACTGTTTTTT.

The chain combines TRBV6-6 with TRBJ1-2, with D possibly TRBD1 on 5 matching bases. The CDR3 sequence is 14 residues long. CDR1 is MNHNY and CDR2 is SVGAGI in the germline V gene (reference sequence). V was shortened by 2 bases and J by 2 bases, with 9 bases between the two germline ends. As DNA, the CDR3 is TGTGCCAGCAGTTACGGGGACGGAAACTATGGCTACACCTTC. This codes for CASSYGDGNYGYTF.

The chain is built from TRBV10-3 and TRBJ1-3; tentative D call: TRBD1 (5 bases). From germline, CDR1 is ENHRY and CDR2 SYGVKD. The V end lost 9 bases, the J end lost 4 bases, and 19 bases lay between the germline ends. The CDR3 is 15 amino acids. The CDR3 DNA reads as TGTGCCATTTACGGGACTGGTCTCGCGGGAAACACCATATATTTT. Amino acid sequence: CAIYGTGLAGNTIYF.

Here the CDR3 DNA reads TGTGCCAGCAGCCAACAGGGTTACGCAACTAATGAAAAACTGTTTTTT. Translating gives CASSQQGYATNEKLFF. The chain links TRBV11-2 to TRBJ1-4, with a tentative D call TRBD1 (6 bases). Germline assignment: CDR1 SGHAT and CDR2 FQNNGV. V gave up 5 bases and J gave up 0 bases, with 13 bases separating them. The CDR3 is made up of 16 amino acids.

The rearrangement joins TRBV7-2 to TRBJ2-1; D is uncertain. V dropped 3 bases and J dropped 9 bases, with 3 bases sitting between them. The CDR3 loop spans 10 amino acids. Germline V gene sequence: CDR1 SGHTA, CDR2 FQGNSA. The CDR3 is CASSLREQFF. The CDR3 nucleotides are TGTGCCAGCAGCTTGCGTGAGCAGTTCTTC.

The gene calls are TRBV19 and TRBJ1-4, with TRBD1 matching 7 bases. Germline CDR1 reads LNHDA; CDR2 reads SQIVND (reference sequence). The CDR3 spans 16 residues. V lost 4 bases and J lost 8; bases outside the gene matches: 13. DNA for the CDR3: TGTGCCAGTAGTACCCCGGGACAGCGTAAATTAGAAAAACTGTTTTTT. This sequence encodes CASSTPGQRKLEKLFF.

This chain connects TRBV5-1 to TRBJ2-3; no reliable D call. Germline lookup yields CDR1 SGHRS and CDR2 YFSETQ. Trimming cost V 0 bases and J 2 bases, with 7 bases left between them. CDR3 length equals 14 residues. CDR3 in amino acids: CASSLGFITDTQYF. The CDR3 DNA reads as TGCGCCAGCAGCTTGGGGTTCATCACAGATACGCAGTATTTT.

This sequence joins TRBV30 and TRBJ2-1, with 10 bases identical to TRBD1. The CDR3 has 16 amino acids. Looked up from germline, CDR1 is GTSNPN and CDR2 is SVGIG (reference sequence). After removal of 4 bases from V and 3 bases from J, the junction contained 9 bases not matched to a gene. This CDR3 reads CAWNLIRDRGYNEQFF. CDR3 DNA sequence: TGTGCCTGGAACCTTATCCGGGACAGGGGCTACAATGAGCAGTTCTTC.

V and J are TRBV6-5 and TRBJ1-3; 7 nucleotides align to TRBD1. V lost 4 bases, J lost 8 bases, and 5 bases stayed unmatched. The CDR3 is 13 residues long. CDR1 and CDR2 from the germline V gene are MNHEY and SVGAGI. In DNA form, the CDR3 reads TGTGCCAGCAGTTCGACAGGGCGGGACACCATATATTTT. Amino acid sequence: CASSSTGRDTIYF.

The rearrangement links TRBV28 to TRBJ2-7, with D possibly being TRBD2 (6 bases). CDR3 length: 16 amino acids. From germline, CDR1 is MDHEN and CDR2 SYDVKM. V was trimmed by 2 bases and J by 0 bases, leaving 14 bases between them. CDR3: CASSLNRGLHSYEQYF. The CDR3 DNA reads TGTGCCAGCAGTTTAAACCGGGGACTCCACTCCTACGAGCAGTACTTC.

The rearrangement links TRBV11-3 to TRBJ1-1, with D hard to call. The CDR3 spans 13 residues. Trimming pared 0 bases from V and 0 bases from J, leaving 2 bases between. Per germline, CDR1 SGHNT and CDR2 YENEEA. CDR3 sequence (DNA): TGTGCCAGCAGCTTAGAGATGAACACTGAAGCTTTCTTT. Residues: CASSLEMNTEAFF.

The CDR3 protein is CASSSRGETQYF. The CDR3 DNA reads as TGCGCCAGCAGCTCTAGGGGAGAGACCCAGTACTTC. This rearrangement joins TRBV5-1 to TRBJ2-5; D might be TRBD1 (5 bases). There are 12 residues in the CDR3. The V end lost 3 bases, the J end lost 4 bases, and 7 bases lay between the germline ends. Looked up from germline, CDR1 is SGHRS and CDR2 is YFSETQ.

CDR3 DNA: TGTGCCAGTAGTATGGCCCCGACAGGGTTGGACTATGGCTACACCTTC. It specifies CASSMAPTGLDYGYTF. The chain recombines TRBV19 with TRBJ1-2, with TRBD1 matching 7 bases. The germline CDR1 and CDR2 sequences are LNHDA and SQIVND (reference sequence). The length of the CDR3 is 16 residues. The V and J ends lost 3 bases and 3 bases, in that order; junction bases with no gene match: 10.

The chain carries TRBV5-4 and TRBJ2-1; TRBD2 agrees at 7 bases. The CDR3 contains 17 residues. After removal of 4 bases from V and 3 bases from J, the junction contained 13 bases not matched to a gene. CDR1 SGHNT and CDR2 YYREEE come from the germline V gene (reference sequence). CDR3 region: CASSPTSPSNIYNEQFF. The CDR3 DNA is TGTGCCAGCAGCCCGACTAGCCCGAGTAATATCTACAATGAGCAGTTCTTC.

This chain joins TRBV7-6 and TRBJ2-1; D might be TRBD2 (5 bases). V dropped 1 base and J dropped 2 bases, with 12 bases sitting between them. Germline lookup yields CDR1 SGHVS and CDR2 FNYEAQ. The CDR3 is 16 residues long. The CDR3 protein is CASSLDPLAPYNEQFF. CDR3 in DNA: TGTGCCAGCAGCTTAGATCCTTTAGCGCCCTACAATGAGCAGTTCTTC.

V usage is TRBV6-6 and J usage is TRBJ1-1, with a weak D call TRBD1 (6 bases). V was shortened by 7 bases and J by 7 bases, with 16 bases between the two germline ends. The CDR3 runs to 13 residues. In germline, CDR1 is MNHNY, CDR2 SVGAGI (reference sequence). CDR3 nucleotides: TGTGCCAGCAAAGACAGGAGGGGTTATGAAGCTTTCTTT. This gives the protein CASKDRRGYEAFF.